The 22 T cell receptor beta chains below all came from one sample that was sequenced in a study of beta chain features in type 1 diabetes. Study outcomes and limitations: Shorter TCRB CDR3s, moderately but significantly so, were found in Type 1 diabetes patients in all four CD4+ subsets.

These receptors have no known antigen. Every isolated RNA sample was fully reverse transcribed, so sequencing captured expressed TCRB transcripts. Libraries were prepared by immunoSEQ multiplex PCR; TCRdb keeps only in-frame clonotypes and omits some of them. The top ten clones hold 0.9% to 1.1% of a sample with roughly 300,000 clones, roughly 8.8% of them seen once. The sample consisted of central memory CD4+ T cells from blood. The receptors shown here come from a man aged 30 to 39 with type 1 diabetes.

The chain couples TRBV7-9 to TRBJ2-1, with 14 bases matching TRBD2. The CDR3 covers 18 residues. Germline values: CDR1 SEHNR, CDR2 FQNEAQ (reference sequence). V lost 2 bases and J lost 10; bases outside the gene matches: 13. CDR3 DNA sequence: TGTGCCAGCAGCTTACCGAGAAGACTAGCGGGGGGGTCCGGCGAGCAGTTCTTC. Translating gives CASSLPRRLAGGSGEQFF.

This clone was counted between two and nine times. This sequence joins TRBV9 and TRBJ1-2; 7 bases are a match to TRBD1. CDR3 length: 14 residues. The trim removed 7 bases at V and 2 bases at J, leaving 8 bases unmatched. Germline V gives CDR1 SGDLS, CDR2 YYNGEE. For the CDR3, the DNA is TGTGCCAGCTCAGGGACAGCAGCCAACTATGGCTACACCTTC. The encoded protein is CASSGTAANYGYTF.

Ten or more counts support this clone. The rearrangement joins TRBV7-8 to TRBJ2-2; D may be TRBD1 (5 bases). CDR1 and CDR2 (germline): SGHVS, FQNEAQ. V dropped 5 bases and J dropped 2 bases, with 15 bases sitting between them. The CDR3 covers 16 residues. For the CDR3, the DNA is TGTGCCAGCAGCCCAGGGCGGAAGCTTAACACCGGGGAGCTGTTTTTT. Translating it yields CASSPGRKLNTGELFF.

This clone was counted between two and nine times. The rearrangement links TRBV7-2 to TRBJ2-3, with D possibly being TRBD2 (6 bases). The CDR3 totals 15 residues. The V end lost 3 bases, the J end lost 0 bases, and 10 bases lay between the germline ends. In germline, CDR1 is SGHTA, CDR2 FQGNSA. CDR3 residues: CASSFRRGSTDTQYF. The CDR3 DNA follows: TGTGCCAGCAGCTTCAGGCGGGGTAGCACAGATACGCAGTATTTT.

This sequence joins TRBV7-2 and TRBJ2-7, with no clear D. V lost 6 bases and J 0 bases, leaving 12 bases between the germline ends. The CDR3 extends over 14 amino acids. Germline V lookup: CDR1 SGHTA, CDR2 FQGNSA. The CDR3 region is CASRTQELSYEQYF. In DNA, the CDR3 is TGTGCCAGCAGGACTCAGGAGCTCTCCTACGAGCAGTACTTC.

This clone has just a few counts. A much larger clone lies one base from this, so it may be a read error. Other DNA sequences in the sample encode the same CDR3. V and J are TRBV29-1 and TRBJ2-6, with D possibly being TRBD1 (6 bases). Germline V CDR1 and CDR2: SQVTM, ANQGSEA. Deletions cut 6 bases from V and 4 bases from J, with 13 bases between. The CDR3 runs 14 residues. The CDR3 sequence is CSVGAGAGANVLTF. Here the CDR3 DNA reads TGCAGCGTGGGGGCAGGGGCCGGGGCCAACGTCCTGACTTTC.

This clone was recorded a few times. This chain connects TRBV7-2 to TRBJ2-4; no reliable D call. CDR3 size: 14 residues. Trimming removed 5 bases from V and 0 bases from J, with 8 bases in between. CDR1 is SGHTA and CDR2 is FQGNSA in the germline V gene. CDR3 in DNA: TGTGCCAGCAGCCCCGCACTAGCCAAAAACATTCAGTACTTC. This sequence encodes CASSPALAKNIQYF.

V and J are TRBV7-9 and TRBJ1-1; D not certain. Trimming took off 3 bases at V and 8 bases at J, with 13 bases between the two ends. CDR1 SEHNR and CDR2 FQNEAQ come from the germline V gene (reference sequence). The CDR3 extends over 13 amino acids. The CDR3 bases are TGTGCCAGCAGCTTCGGGTTAAAAGCAGAAGCTTTCTTT. Its translation is CASSFGLKAEAFF.

This clone appeared a few times. The genes are TRBV28 and TRBJ2-6, with TRBD2 matching over 8 bases. The J segment lost 0 bases and the V segment lost 6 bases, leaving 10 bases of the junction unmatched. The CDR3 runs to 18 residues. Germline V CDR1 and CDR2: MDHEN, SYDVKM. The CDR3 region is CASRPGGPASSGANVLTF. Here the CDR3 DNA reads TGTGCCAGCAGACCGGGGGGGCCGGCCAGCTCTGGGGCCAACGTCCTGACTTTC.

The chain is built from TRBV10-3 and TRBJ2-5; no clear D. V lost 6 bases, J lost 1 base, and 9 bases lay in between. The germline V gene has CDR1 ENHRY and CDR2 SYGVKD. The CDR3 extends over 13 amino acids. The DNA of the CDR3 is TGTGCCATCAGAGGACCCACCCAAGAGACCCAGTACTTC. Translation gives CAIRGPTQETQYF.

This clone was recorded a few times. CDR3 coding DNA: TGTGCCAGCAGCCCGAGGACAGGGACGGAAACTAATGAAAAACTGTTTTTT. This sequence encodes CASSPRTGTETNEKLFF. The V and J genes are TRBV5-4 and TRBJ1-4; the match to TRBD1 covers 8 bases. The J segment lost 1 base and the V segment lost 4 bases, leaving 9 bases of the junction unmatched. The CDR3 runs to 17 residues. CDR1 is SGHNT, CDR2 YYREEE, per germline (reference sequence).

This clone has just a few counts. The CDR3 here is CASPAGDQETQYF. The CDR3 DNA reads TGTGCCAGCCCAGCGGGGGATCAAGAGACCCAGTACTTC. V gene TRBV2 combines with J gene TRBJ2-5; TRBD2 agrees at 8 bases. This CDR3 has 13 residues. The trim removed 8 bases at V and 2 bases at J, leaving 4 bases unmatched. CDR1 is SNHLY, CDR2 FYNNEI, per germline.

The chain links TRBV29-1 to TRBJ2-4; D may match TRBD1 or TRBD2 (5 bases each). The CDR3 consists of 11 residues. Germline V CDR1 and CDR2: SQVTM, ANQGSEA. V dropped 7 bases and J dropped 13 bases, with 17 bases sitting between them. CDR3 amino acids: CSALGASRQYF. The CDR3 DNA is TGCAGCGCCCTTGGGGCTAGCCGCCAGTACTTC.

This chain joins TRBV7-2 and TRBJ2-3; D possibly matches TRBD1 or TRBD2 (5 bases each). V lost 1 base and J lost 2, with 13 bases in between. The germline V gene encodes CDR1 SGHTA and CDR2 FQGNSA. The CDR3 is 16 residues long. Written as DNA, the CDR3 is TGTGCCAGCAGCTTAGGGACACGGCGGGTCACAGATACGCAGTATTTT. This codes for CASSLGTRRVTDTQYF.

There are many counts of this clone. The chain couples TRBV4-3 to TRBJ1-2; a possible D gene is TRBD1 (6 bases). V lost 6 bases and J lost 4, with 18 bases in between. CDR1 is LGHNA, CDR2 YSLEER, per germline. The CDR3 extends over 15 amino acids. DNA of the CDR3: TGCGCCAGCAGTCAGGGAGAGGGGGACCCCTATGGCTACACCTTC. It specifies CASSQGEGDPYGYTF.

This clone was counted only a few times. V gene TRBV7-2 combines with J gene TRBJ1-5, with 7 bases lining up with TRBD1. This CDR3 contains 16 residues. V shed 3 bases, J shed 1 base, and the junction held 6 bases outside the gene matches. Germline V gives CDR1 SGHTA, CDR2 FQGNSA. CDR3: CASSFRQGGSNQPQHF. The CDR3 DNA follows: TGTGCCAGCAGCTTTAGACAGGGAGGGAGCAATCAGCCCCAGCATTTT.

J is TRBJ2-1 and V is TRBV7-2; D is undetermined. The CDR3 length is 16 residues. CDR1 SGHTA and CDR2 FQGNSA come from the germline V gene. The ends were cut back, 2 bases at V and 0 bases at J, with 11 bases in the middle. DNA of the CDR3: TGTGCCAGCAGCTTACTACCTACGAGCTCCTACAATGAGCAGTTCTTC. Translating gives CASSLLPTSSYNEQFF. The full variable domain, rest sourced from reference TRBV7-2 and TRBJ2-1, is GAGVSQSPSNKVTEKGKDVELRCDPISGHTALYWYRQSLGQGLEFLIYFQGNSAPDKSGLPSDRFSAERTGGSVSTLTIQRTQQEDSAVYLCASSLLPTSSYNEQFFGPGTRLTVL.

The rearrangement links TRBV28 to TRBJ2-2, with TRBD2 identical over 7 bases. Germline loops: CDR1 MDHEN, CDR2 SYDVKM. This CDR3 region has 12 residues. V dropped 8 bases and J dropped 7; count of bases not matched to a gene: 4. The CDR3 loop reads CASGTIVGELFF. The CDR3 DNA reads as TGTGCCAGCGGGACTATCGTCGGGGAGCTGTTTTTT.

This chain uses TRBV7-9 with TRBJ2-3, with D possibly called TRBD1 or TRBD2 (6 bases each). CDR3 length equals 14 residues. Germline V gene lookup returns CDR1 SEHNR and CDR2 FQNEAQ (reference sequence). The V end lost 3 bases, the J end lost 8 bases, and 15 bases lay between the germline ends. In nucleotides, the CDR3 is TGTGCCAGCAGCTTCCCCGGGGGCCGGGTTACGCAGTATTTT. Its translation: CASSFPGGRVTQYF.

CDR3 nucleotides: TGCGCCAGCAGCCAAGGCAGGGGGCGGACCGGGGAGCTGTTTTTT. It codes for CASSQGRGRTGELFF. The chain employs TRBV4-3 and TRBJ2-2; 8 nucleotides match TRBD1. V was pared by 1 base and J by 5 bases, with 3 bases of the junction left unmatched. The germline V gene encodes CDR1 LGHNA and CDR2 YSLEER. This CDR3 is built from 15 residues.

This chain joins TRBV21-1 and TRBJ2-4; the D segment call TRBD1 is taken from the table without a DNA check. TRBV21-1 is noted as a pseudogene. This CDR3 contains 19 residues. CDR3 amino acids: CASSTFPLPGQGFKNIQYF. In nucleotides, the CDR3 is TGTGCCAGCAGCACCTTCCCGCTCCCGGGACAGGGCTTCAAAAACATTCAGTACTTC.

This clone was recorded a few times. The chain couples TRBV27 to TRBJ2-3; D is possibly TRBD1 (5 bases). This CDR3 spans 14 amino acids. The V end lost 6 bases, the J end lost 3 bases, and 13 bases lay between the germline ends. Per the germline V gene, CDR1 is MNHEY and CDR2 is SMNVEV (reference sequence). As DNA, the CDR3 is TGTGCCAGCAGATCTAGGGGTGGTACAGATACGCAGTATTTT. It specifies CASRSRGGTDTQYF.